This TCR beta chain was identified in a study of blood T cells in healthy people across ages. Every sample gave at least 5.5 micrograms of total RNA when it was extracted. It was with a sample-barcoded 5' primer and a J-beta primer mix that a second PCR of roughly 7 to 12 cycles was run. TCRdb analysed the 5' RACE reads with MiXCR anew, one entry per CDR3 protein. The sample consists of about 970,000 distinct CDR3 sequences, roughly half of them appearing once. The CDR3 is 15 amino acids. The trim removed 0 bases at V and 11 bases at J, leaving 12 bases unmatched. CDR1 is DFQATT, CDR2 SNEGSKA, per germline (reference sequence). The table lists this clonotype with a count of one.

Sequenced sample: blood. The J gene is TRBJ2-5, the V gene TRBV20-1; 10 bases match TRBD1. The origin of this receptor is a woman aged 60-70 years in good health. CDR3 bases: TGCAGTGCTAGAGATGATGGGACAGGGGCTCGGGAGCAGTACTTC. Protein sequence: CSARDDGTGAREQYF.